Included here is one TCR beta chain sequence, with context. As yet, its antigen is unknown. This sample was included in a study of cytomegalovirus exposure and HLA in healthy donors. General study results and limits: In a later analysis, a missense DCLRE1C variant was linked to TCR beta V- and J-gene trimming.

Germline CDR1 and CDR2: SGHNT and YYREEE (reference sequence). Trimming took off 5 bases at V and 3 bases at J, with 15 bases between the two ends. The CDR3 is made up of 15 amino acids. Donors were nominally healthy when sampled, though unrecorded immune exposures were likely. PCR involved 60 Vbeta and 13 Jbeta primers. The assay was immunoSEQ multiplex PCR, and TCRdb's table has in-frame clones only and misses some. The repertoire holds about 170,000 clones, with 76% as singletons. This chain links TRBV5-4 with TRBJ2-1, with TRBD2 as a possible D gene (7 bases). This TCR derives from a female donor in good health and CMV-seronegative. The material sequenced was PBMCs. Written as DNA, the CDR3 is TGTGCCAGCAGAGAGGGGGAGGGGCTCTACAATGAGCAGTTCTTC. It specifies CASREGEGLYNEQFF.